This note documents a single T cell receptor beta chain sequence. The data are from a study of blood T cell repertoires in COVID-19. Study-level background: Nucleic acid was either cDNA or gDNA, and it came from T cells, B-cell-depleted T cells, or PBMCs.

Produced via immunoSEQ multiplex PCR; TCRdb's table is partial and in-frame only. Of 210,000 or so clones in the sample, 75% to 90% are singletons; the top ten hold roughly 3.7%. Enrollees, about 18 to 89 years old, lived in 24 US areas. Cohort assignment relied on participant-reported clinical history. The study recruited exposed participants who had met a COVID-19 case within 2 weeks before entry. The J segment lost 1 base and the V segment lost 4 bases, leaving 3 bases of the junction unmatched. Germline CDR1 SGHRS, CDR2 YFSETQ. This CDR3 spans 14 amino acids. What was sequenced was PBMCs or T cells enriched from blood (not recorded which). This TCR was recovered from a young woman who had been exposed to COVID-19. The chain links TRBV5-1 to TRBJ2-3; TRBD2 matches at 7 bases. The CDR3 DNA sequence: TGCGCCAGCAGCAGGCTAGCGGGCACAGATACGCAGTATTTT. Translation: CASSRLAGTDTQYF.